This note documents a single TCR beta chain sequence. Its specificity is not known. This CDR3 is 18 amino acids long. V lost 1 base, J lost 2 bases, and 11 bases stayed unmatched. Germline CDR1 and CDR2: SGHRS and YFSETQ. This sample is part of a study of T cell clonotyping in hematopoietic cell transplantation. The wider study: Cytoreduction preceded collection of pretransplant recipient samples. Overall study results and limits: At the given depth, recipient repertoires were over 95% de novo clonotypes. Graft donor and pretransplant recipient Inverse Simpson Index values predicted broader posttransplant TCR diversity.

Time point: recipient sample about 28 days before transplant, after cytoreduction. Recipient blood drawn about 28 days pretransplant and days 30, 100, 180 after. Some clones are missing from TCRdb's copy, which holds only in-frame ones; the method was immunoSEQ multiplex PCR. The sample lists fewer than 8,000 clones; around 97% were seen once. Source: peripheral blood mononuclear cells, taken before stem cell transplant. This sequence was found in a man aged 70 or older with acute myeloid leukemia. Some clones in this sample may be carry-over from other donors' samples. The chain has TRBV5-1 and TRBJ2-3; TRBD2 matches at 9 bases. The CDR3 sequence is CASSLQYGGRGSTDTQYF. The DNA for the CDR3 is TGCGCCAGCAGCTTGCAGTATGGCGGGAGGGGTTCCACAGATACGCAGTATTTT.